These 30 T cell receptor beta chains share one sample of origin, sequenced in a study of cytomegalovirus exposure and HLA in healthy donors. With 60 Vbeta and 13 Jbeta primers, the PCR was carried out. Clones were read by immunoSEQ multiplex PCR, and TCRdb kept only the in-frame ones, dropping some. The data hold about 160,000 clones, with 60% to 80% observed a single time. Sequenced material: PBMCs. The receptors were sampled from a man younger than 30 in good health and CMV-seropositive.

The rearrangement uses TRBV9 and TRBJ2-1, with a possible D match to TRBD1 (5 bases). Trimming removed 6 bases from V and 4 bases from J, with 11 bases in between. The CDR3 is 13 residues long. Germline V gives CDR1 SGDLS, CDR2 YYNGEE. The CDR3 nucleotides are TGTGCCAGCATGTGGGGCAGATACAATGAGCAGTTCTTC. It codes for CASMWGRYNEQFF.

The chain is built from TRBV29-1 and TRBJ2-7, with TRBD1 as a possible D gene (6 bases). Trimming pared 6 bases from V and 4 bases from J, leaving 10 bases between. The germline V gene has CDR1 SQVTM and CDR2 ANQGSEA. The CDR3 covers 11 residues. The CDR3 bases are TGCAGCGTGACGGACAGTTACGAGCAGTACTTC. Its translation: CSVTDSYEQYF.

The rearrangement uses TRBV7-6 and TRBJ2-7, with D possibly matching TRBD2 (5 bases). Trimming pared 6 bases from V and 2 bases from J, leaving 11 bases between. Germline V gene sequence: CDR1 SGHVS, CDR2 FNYEAQ. The CDR3 runs to 13 residues. The CDR3, as DNA: TGTGCCAGCAGTTCTCGGGAAACCTACGAGCAGTACTTC. This translates into CASSSRETYEQYF.

A word on this clone: One end of the junction does not line up with germline, which may come from a read error. The chain carries TRBV6-5 and TRBJ2-7; D uncertain. Germline-derived CDR1 and CDR2 are MNHEY and SVGAGI. The CDR3 extends over 14 amino acids. CDR3 sequence: CASSYSRLSYGQYF. The CDR3 DNA sequence: TGTGCCAGCAGTTACTCGAGACTCTCCTACGGGCAGTACTTC.

As for this clone: At one of its ends the junction is not consistent with the germline gene, which may arise from a read error. The rearrangement links TRBV5-6 to TRBJ1-5; perhaps TRBD1 as D (5 bases). This CDR3 comprises 14 residues. Germline assignment: CDR1 SGHDT and CDR2 YYEEEE. The CDR3 reads CASSLGQSNRPQHF. The CDR3 DNA is TGTGCCAGCAGCTTGGGACAGAGCAATCGGCCCCAGCATTTT. Complete variable domain (other parts from reference TRBV5-6 and TRBJ1-5): DAGVTQSPTHLIKTRGQQVTLRCSPKSGHDTVSWYQQALGQGPQFIFQYYEEEERQRGNFPDRFSGHQFPNYSSELNVNALLLGDSALYLCASSLGQSNRPQHFGDGTRLSIL.

This chain links TRBV5-6 with TRBJ1-5, with TRBD1 identical over 9 bases. The germline V gene encodes CDR1 SGHDT and CDR2 YYEEEE. Trimming removed 4 bases from V and 2 bases from J; junction bases left unmatched: 1. CDR3 length equals 14 residues. The CDR3: CASSRQGGNQPQHF. The DNA for the CDR3 is TGTGCCAGCAGCAGACAGGGGGGCAATCAGCCCCAGCATTTT.

The genes are TRBV4-1 and TRBJ2-2; possible D gene TRBD1, 7 bases. V gave up 3 bases and J gave up 4 bases, with 15 bases separating them. Germline V gives CDR1 MGHRA, CDR2 YSYEKL. This CDR3 is built from 16 residues. This CDR3 is CASSHPAGQPTGELFF. DNA of the CDR3: TGCGCCAGCAGCCACCCCGCGGGACAGCCCACCGGGGAGCTGTTTTTT.

V usage is TRBV19 and J usage is TRBJ2-2; 8 bases are a match to TRBD2. CDR3 length: 15 residues. V lost 9 bases to trimming and J lost 7 bases; unmatched junction nucleotides: 13. Germline lookup yields CDR1 LNHDA and CDR2 SQIVND (reference sequence). This CDR3 reads CASTLFSGGVGELFF. The CDR3 DNA is TGTGCCAGCACACTATTCTCGGGAGGGGTCGGGGAGCTGTTTTTT.

This clone was seen a single time. The rearrangement uses TRBV5-1 and TRBJ2-4, with 8 positions matching TRBD2. The CDR3 is 16 amino acids. In germline, CDR1 is SGHRS, CDR2 YFSETQ. Unmatched junction bases numbered 11, after V lost 1 base and J lost 8 bases. This CDR3 is CASSLRTGLGGDIQYF. Here the CDR3 DNA reads TGCGCCAGCAGCTTGAGGACGGGACTAGGTGGAGACATTCAGTACTTC.

The V gene is TRBV27, the J gene TRBJ1-5; TRBD1 aligns across 7 bases. Unmatched junction bases numbered 13, after V lost 5 bases and J lost 3 bases. In germline, CDR1 is MNHEY, CDR2 SMNVEV (reference sequence). The CDR3 length is 17 residues. CDR3 coding DNA: TGTGCCAGCAGTCCCAACCCGACAGGGTTTACCAATCAGCCCCAGCATTTT. Translating it yields CASSPNPTGFTNQPQHF.

This chain connects TRBV19 to TRBJ2-7; 8 positions agree with TRBD1. J gave up 0 bases and V 3 bases, and 1 base lay outside the gene matches. From germline, CDR1 is LNHDA and CDR2 SQIVND (reference sequence). CDR3 size: 14 residues. The CDR3 here is CASSMGTGSYEQYF. DNA of the CDR3: TGTGCCAGTAGTATGGGGACAGGCTCCTACGAGCAGTACTTC. Looking up the rest from reference TRBV19 and TRBJ2-7 gives the full variable domain: DGGITQSPKYLFRKEGQNVTLSCEQNLNHDAMYWYRQDPGQGLRLIYYSQIVNDFQKGDIAEGYSVSREKKESFPLTVTSAQKNPTAFYLCASSMGTGSYEQYFGPGTRLTVT.

CDR3 residues: CSVAGQGSHYYEQYF. Here the CDR3 DNA reads TGCAGCGTCGCGGGACAGGGGTCCCACTACTACGAGCAGTACTTC. The rearrangement links TRBV29-1 to TRBJ2-7, with 10 positions matching TRBD1. Germline CDR1 SQVTM, CDR2 ANQGSEA. The ends lost 6 bases at V and 3 bases at J; junction bases unmatched: 11. This CDR3 has 15 residues.

The rearrangement joins TRBV19 to TRBJ2-5, with 11 bases aligning to TRBD1. V lost 1 base to trimming and J lost 6 bases; unmatched junction nucleotides: 13. Germline V gives CDR1 LNHDA, CDR2 SQIVND (reference sequence). This CDR3 contains 18 residues. In DNA form, the CDR3 reads TGTGCCAGTAGTATAGGGTCGTCGGGGACAGGGGGTAGCAAGACCCAGTACTTC. Amino acids: CASSIGSSGTGGSKTQYF.

The chain joins TRBV6-5 to TRBJ1-6; 8 bases match TRBD1. Germline V lookup: CDR1 MNHEY, CDR2 SVGAGI. With 5 bases clipped from V and 6 bases from J, the junction kept 6 bases outside the gene matches. CDR3 length: 15 amino acids. The CDR3 DNA is TGTGCCAGCAGTACGATGACAGGGGTTAATTCACCCCTCCACTTT. It codes for CASSTMTGVNSPLHF.

The chain joins TRBV9 to TRBJ1-2; perhaps TRBD1 as D (6 bases). Per germline, CDR1 SGDLS and CDR2 YYNGEE. Between the trimmed V and J ends, which lost 3 bases and 4 bases, there was a span of 19 bases. The CDR3 has 16 residues. The DNA of the CDR3 is TGTGCCAGCAGCGCTACAGGGCAGTCCCTTACCTATGGCTACACCTTC. Its protein product is CASSATGQSLTYGYTF.

The chain uses TRBV5-4 and TRBJ2-7, with D perhaps matching TRBD2 (5 bases). Per the germline V gene, CDR1 is SGHNT and CDR2 is YYREEE (reference sequence). The CDR3 runs to 14 residues. Trimming cost V 9 bases and J 1 base, with 17 bases left between them. The CDR3 sequence: CATTEGFRSYEQYF. In nucleotides, the CDR3 is TGTGCCACCACCGAGGGATTTCGGTCCTACGAGCAGTACTTC.

The table lists this clone with a few counts. The genes are TRBV27 and TRBJ2-1; D possibly corresponds to TRBD2 (5 bases). CDR1 is MNHEY and CDR2 is SMNVEV in the germline V gene (reference sequence). This CDR3 has 15 residues. V dropped 5 bases and J dropped 7 bases, with 18 bases sitting between them. The CDR3 bases are TGTGCCAGCAGTCTTTTAGGGAGCCTCTTTAATGAGCAGTTCTTC. It specifies CASSLLGSLFNEQFF.

This clone was picked up a small number of times. The rearrangement links TRBV6-1 to TRBJ1-5; weak D call: TRBD1 (6 bases). V was shortened by 6 bases and J by 3 bases, with 9 bases between the two germline ends. Germline CDR1 is MNHNS and CDR2 is SASEGT. The CDR3 runs 13 residues. CDR3 loop: CASRRTDNQPQHF. The CDR3 bases are TGTGCCAGCAGACGGACAGACAATCAGCCCCAGCATTTT.

This clone was detected once. The V gene is TRBV29-1, the J gene TRBJ1-1; TRBD1 agrees at 8 bases. Germline-derived CDR1 and CDR2 are SQVTM and ANQGSEA. J lost 6 bases, V lost 1 base, and 10 bases had no gene match. This CDR3 region has 15 residues. The CDR3 is CSVEATTGEVAEAFF. The CDR3 DNA sequence: TGCAGCGTTGAAGCCACGACAGGGGAGGTTGCTGAAGCTTTCTTT.

The V and J genes are TRBV28 and TRBJ1-3; D uncertain. This CDR3 comprises 15 residues. Germline V gene sequence: CDR1 MDHEN, CDR2 SYDVKM. The V end was cut by 5 bases, the J end by 0 bases, with 11 bases between. The CDR3 loop reads CASSPVPISGNTIYF. The DNA for the CDR3 is TGTGCCAGCAGTCCCGTTCCTATCTCTGGAAACACCATATATTTT.

This rearrangement joins TRBV13 to TRBJ2-7; TRBD1 matches at 9 bases. The CDR3 runs to 15 residues. Germline CDR1 is PRHDT and CDR2 is FYEKMQ (reference sequence). V shed 5 bases and J 2 bases; nucleotides not matched to a gene: 7. CDR3 in amino acids: CASSLSGQGTYEQYF. DNA for the CDR3: TGTGCCAGCAGCCTCAGCGGACAGGGGACCTACGAGCAGTACTTC.

This chain connects TRBV6-5 to TRBJ1-2; D possibly corresponds to TRBD1 (6 bases). V was trimmed by 4 bases and J by 8 bases, leaving 14 bases between them. Germline V lookup: CDR1 MNHEY, CDR2 SVGAGI. The CDR3 runs to 13 residues. The CDR3 sequence is CASSWGRGYGYTF. As DNA, the CDR3 is TGTGCCAGCAGTTGGGGCAGGGGCTACGGCTACACCTTC.

V is TRBV7-2 and J is TRBJ1-6; 7 bases align to TRBD1. V lost 4 bases, J lost 7 bases, and 7 bases stayed unmatched. This CDR3 comprises 15 residues. Germline CDR1 and CDR2: SGHTA and FQGNSA. The DNA of the CDR3 is TGTGCCAGCAGCTCAGACAGGGCCCGGAATTCACCCCTCCACTTT. Protein sequence: CASSSDRARNSPLHF. Filled out from reference TRBV7-2 and TRBJ1-6, the complete variable domain reads GAGVSQSPSNKVTEKGKDVELRCDPISGHTALYWYRQSLGQGLEFLIYFQGNSAPDKSGLPSDRFSAERTGGSVSTLTIQRTQQEDSAVYLCASSSDRARNSPLHFGNGTRLTVT.

V and J are TRBV5-4 and TRBJ2-7, with 7 bases aligning to TRBD1. V lost 1 base and J lost 2; bases outside the gene matches: 0. Germline-derived CDR1 and CDR2 are SGHNT and YYREEE (reference sequence). The CDR3 covers 13 residues. The CDR3 DNA follows: TGTGCCAGCAGCTTGACAGGGGCCTACGAGCAGTACTTC. It encodes CASSLTGAYEQYF.

The V and J genes are TRBV19 and TRBJ2-1; D might be TRBD1 (6 bases). Per the germline V gene, CDR1 is LNHDA and CDR2 is SQIVND (reference sequence). The CDR3 has 16 amino acids. The V end lost 0 bases, the J end lost 0 bases, and 9 bases lay between the germline ends. Written as DNA, the CDR3 is TGTGCCAGTAGTATAGAGACAGGCAGCTCCTACAATGAGCAGTTCTTC. Protein: CASSIETGSSYNEQFF.

The V call is TRBV19, the J call TRBJ1-1; D gene ambiguous. The CDR3 consists of 18 residues. Between the trimmed V and J ends, which lost 8 bases and 0 bases, there was a span of 25 bases. Germline lookup yields CDR1 LNHDA and CDR2 SQIVND (reference sequence). The CDR3 coding sequence is TGTGCCAGTGGTTTCGGGTCCGGGTTGGCCGAAATGAACACTGAAGCTTTCTTT. This gives the protein CASGFGSGLAEMNTEAFF.

The chain employs TRBV19 and TRBJ1-2, with 11 positions matching TRBD1. The CDR3 is made up of 15 amino acids. J lost 6 bases, V lost 5 bases, and 8 bases had no gene match. In germline, CDR1 is LNHDA, CDR2 SQIVND (reference sequence). The CDR3, as DNA: TGTGCCAGTAGTCCCGGACAGGGGGCGGGACATGGCTACACCTTC. Protein: CASSPGQGAGHGYTF.

The J gene is TRBJ1-5, the V gene TRBV10-3, with 7 bases that match TRBD1. The CDR3 runs 16 residues. Unmatched junction bases numbered 12, after V lost 5 bases and J lost 5 bases. The V gene's germline CDR1 is ENHRY and CDR2 SYGVKD. This CDR3 reads CAISSQTGVVDQPQHF. The CDR3, as DNA: TGTGCCATCAGTTCACAAACAGGGGTAGTAGATCAGCCCCAGCATTTT.

J is TRBJ1-2 and V is TRBV2; no firm D call. Germline-derived CDR1 and CDR2 are SNHLY and FYNNEI. V dropped 5 bases and J dropped 2 bases, with 15 bases sitting between them. This CDR3 comprises 15 residues. CDR3 sequence reads: CASSYQWTGNYGYTF. The CDR3 DNA reads TGTGCCAGCAGTTACCAATGGACGGGGAACTATGGCTACACCTTC.

The chain joins TRBV11-3 to TRBJ2-1; D uncertain. The V end was cut by 5 bases, the J end by 9 bases, with 17 bases between. Germline V lookup: CDR1 SGHNT, CDR2 YENEEA. This CDR3 spans 14 amino acids. CDR3 nucleotides: TGTGCCAGCAGCCCTAATTGGCCACCGGGTGAGCAGTTCTTC. Residues: CASSPNWPPGEQFF.